The entry below describes one T cell receptor beta chain. J lost 7 bases, V lost 4 bases, and 6 bases had no gene match. The CDR3 is 16 amino acids. Germline V gene lookup returns CDR1 MRHNA and CDR2 SNTAGT. These data belong to a study of cytomegalovirus exposure and HLA in healthy donors. In the PCR, 60 Vbeta and 13 Jbeta primers were used. The protocol was immunoSEQ multiplex PCR, while the TCRdb copy is restricted to in-frame clones and leaves out a portion. Among about 100,000 clones listed, about 74% were seen once. Sequenced: PBMCs. The source is a woman younger than 35 in good health and CMV-seropositive. This chain uses TRBV6-4 with TRBJ2-1; 14 bases align to TRBD2. The CDR3 bases are TGTGCCAGCAGTGGGACCGGGACTAGCGGGAGTAATGAGCAGTTCTTC. Protein product: CASSGTGTSGSNEQFF.